Within the sample, the clone carrying this T cell receptor beta chain is medium-sized. Its specificity is not known. The sample comes from a study of T cell repertoires in aging, cancer and after chemotherapy. On the study more broadly: Chronic lymphocytic leukemia patients on fludarabine- or bendamustine-based regimens gave paired samples before and after chemotherapy.

TCR beta rearrangements were amplified from peripheral blood genomic DNA. The germline V gene has CDR1 SQVTM and CDR2 ANQGSEA. The CDR3 sequence is 14 residues long. Multiplex touch-down PCR with TRB-A/B primers amplified rearranged V-D-J TRB sequences. TCRdb called the multiplex PCR reads again in MiXCR, with one record for every CDR3 protein. Here the sample spans about 6,200 distinct CDR3 sequences, approximately 31% being singletons. Broader study findings: Healthy donors lost TCR diversity with age mainly through richness, cancer patients through richness and evenness. Untreated cancer patients had significantly lower blood TCR diversity than age-matched healthy donors.

The chain carries TRBV29-1 and TRBJ2-1; TRBD1 matches 7 bases. The TCR comes from a human donor with a blood cancer. The specimen was blood. CDR3 sequence (DNA): TGCAGTGGAGCCCCGGGACAGTACTACAATGAGCAGTTCTTC. This encodes CSGAPGQYYNEQFF.